These 17 T cell receptor beta chains came from one sample sequenced in a study of OX40 agonist ivuxolimab in advanced cancers. Measured with immunoSEQ multiplex PCR; TCRdb has only the in-frame clones, and not every one. The data show some 77,000 clones, approximately 86% seen once. The source material was CD4+ or CD8+ T cells sorted from blood, sampled in a trial of the OX40 agonist ivuxolimab. Every receptor here comes from an adult with an advanced solid tumor such as melanoma, head and neck, liver or kidney cancer.

The gene calls are TRBV6-5 and TRBJ2-7, with TRBD1 matching over 7 bases. From germline, CDR1 is MNHEY and CDR2 SVGAGI. V lost 7 bases, J lost 5 bases, and 11 bases stayed unmatched. The CDR3 has 14 amino acids. CDR3 bases: TGTGCCAGCATTCTGGGGCAGGGGGTAAACGAGCAGTACTTC. This encodes CASILGQGVNEQYF.

The chain employs TRBV5-1 and TRBJ2-5; a possible D gene is TRBD1 (5 bases). Trimming removed 5 bases at V and 4 bases at J, with 6 bases between. From germline, CDR1 is SGHRS and CDR2 YFSETQ. The CDR3 consists of 11 residues. In nucleotides, the CDR3 is TGCGCCAGCAGGGACACAGAGACCCAGTACTTC. Amino acid sequence: CASRDTETQYF.

The chain combines TRBV28 with TRBJ1-6; D remains unclear. Deletions cut 2 bases from V and 9 bases from J, with 5 bases between. Looked up from germline, CDR1 is MDHEN and CDR2 is SYDVKM. CDR3 length: 12 residues. CDR3 protein: CASSLESSPLHF. The CDR3 region has the DNA TGTGCCAGCAGTTTAGAGTCTTCACCCCTCCACTTT.

This chain joins TRBV28 and TRBJ2-7; tentative D call: TRBD1 (6 bases). CDR1 and CDR2 (germline): MDHEN, SYDVKM. This CDR3 has 13 amino acids. V lost 7 bases and J 2 bases, leaving 12 bases between the germline ends. In DNA, the CDR3 is TGTGCCAGCACCGCAGGGGTTCCCTACGAGCAGTACTTC. It translates to CASTAGVPYEQYF.

The V and J genes are TRBV28 and TRBJ2-3; TRBD2 matches at 8 bases. Germline CDR1 and CDR2: MDHEN and SYDVKM. There are 14 residues in the CDR3. The junction had 9 bases not matched to a gene; V was cut back by 5 bases and J by 8 bases. The CDR3 is CASSSGTSRGTQYF. Written as DNA, the CDR3 is TGTGCCAGCAGTAGCGGGACTAGTCGAGGTACGCAGTATTTT.

CDR3 region: CASSKRLRSHNYGHTF. The CDR3 DNA reads as TGTGCCAGCAGCAAACGGCTCCGATCTCATAACTATGGCCACACCTTC. The chain uses TRBV21-1 and TRBJ1-2. TRBV21-1 constitutes a pseudogene. There are 16 residues in the CDR3.

The chain combines TRBV5-1 with TRBJ2-2, with D perhaps matching TRBD2 (6 bases). Germline V gene lookup returns CDR1 SGHRS and CDR2 YFSETQ. V lost 2 bases, J lost 2 bases, and 16 bases lay in between. The CDR3 runs to 17 residues. For the CDR3, the DNA is TGCGCCAGCAGCTTATACGGCGGGACCGAAAACACCGGGGAGCTGTTTTTT. Translation gives CASSLYGGTENTGELFF.

The gene calls are TRBV7-9 and TRBJ1-5; D ambiguous. V was shortened by 3 bases and J by 6 bases, with 12 bases between the two germline ends. Germline CDR1 SEHNR, CDR2 FQNEAQ (reference sequence). The CDR3 sequence is 14 residues long. The CDR3 protein is CASSFFGDSQPQHF. The DNA for the CDR3 is TGTGCCAGCAGCTTTTTCGGGGATAGTCAGCCCCAGCATTTT.

The chain's CDR3 is CAISHSPGLRINYGYTF. CDR3 nucleotide sequence: TGTGCCATCAGTCATTCTCCGGGACTCAGGATTAACTATGGCTACACCTTC. J is TRBJ1-2 and V is TRBV10-3; a weak D match, TRBD1 (5 bases). This CDR3 is 17 amino acids long. V was shortened by 5 bases and J by 1 base, with 20 bases between the two germline ends. The germline V gene encodes CDR1 ENHRY and CDR2 SYGVKD.

The chain has TRBV6-5 and TRBJ2-7; 14 nucleotides match TRBD2. The germline V gene has CDR1 MNHEY and CDR2 SVGAGI. This CDR3 spans 14 amino acids. With V trimmed by 6 bases and J by 5 bases, 3 bases remained unmatched. CDR3 protein: CASSSGLAGDEQYF. The CDR3, as DNA: TGTGCCAGCAGCTCGGGACTAGCGGGAGACGAGCAGTACTTC.

This clone was detected only once. This chain joins TRBV28 and TRBJ2-2, with TRBD1 identical over 9 bases. The CDR3 runs to 15 residues. Germline V lookup: CDR1 MDHEN, CDR2 SYDVKM. Unmatched junction bases numbered 9, after V lost 6 bases and J lost 7 bases. The CDR3 region has the DNA TGTGCCAGCAGCAATATACAGGGGGCGGGCGGGGAGCTGTTTTTT. Protein product: CASSNIQGAGGELFF.

The chain carries TRBV4-2 and TRBJ2-7; D is unresolved. Germline values: CDR1 LGHNA, CDR2 YNFKEQ. The V end lost 0 bases, the J end lost 5 bases, and 5 bases lay between the germline ends. The CDR3 is 12 amino acids. The CDR3 protein is CASSQDRDEQYF. DNA of the CDR3: TGTGCCAGCAGCCAAGATCGGGACGAGCAGTACTTC.

A single count supports this clone. This specimen includes other DNA sequences encoding the same CDR3. The V and J genes are TRBV6-6 and TRBJ1-3; D not resolved. This CDR3 has 12 residues. V lost 0 bases, J lost 4 bases, and 1 base lay in between. Germline CDR1 reads MNHNY; CDR2 reads SVGAGI (reference sequence). CDR3 DNA sequence: TGTGCCAGCAGTTACTCCGGAAACACCATATATTTT. Its translation: CASSYSGNTIYF.

The rearrangement uses TRBV2 and TRBJ2-3; the match to TRBD1 covers 7 bases. CDR1 SNHLY and CDR2 FYNNEI come from the germline V gene. The V and J ends lost 6 bases and 2 bases, in that order; junction bases with no gene match: 5. This CDR3 has 14 amino acids. CDR3 region: CASSDRVITDTQYF. CDR3 DNA sequence: TGTGCCAGCAGCGACAGGGTTATCACAGATACGCAGTATTTT.

To note about this clone: At one boundary the junction diverges from the germline segment, which might be a read error. The chain uses TRBV7-2 and TRBJ1-2; D ambiguous. CDR1 and CDR2 from the germline V gene are SGHTA and FQGNSA. The CDR3 consists of 14 residues. DNA of the CDR3: TGTGCCGGCAGCTTAGCAGCGGCCGGCTATGGCTACACCTTC. Amino acid sequence: CAGSLAAAGYGYTF. The full variable domain, completed using reference TRBV7-2 and TRBJ1-2, is GAGVSQSPSNKVTEKGKDVELRCDPISGHTALYWYRQSLGQGLEFLIYFQGNSAPDKSGLPSDRFSAERTGGSVSTLTIQRTQQEDSAVYLCAGSLAAAGYGYTFGSGTRLTVV.

This clone was picked up one time. CDR3 loop: CASSPFKETQYF. The CDR3 DNA reads TGTGCCAGCTCGCCATTCAAAGAGACCCAGTACTTC. The V and J genes are TRBV18 and TRBJ2-5; D gene unclear. Germline values: CDR1 KGHSH, CDR2 LQKENI. CDR3 length: 12 amino acids. V lost 6 bases and J 3 bases, leaving 8 bases between the germline ends.

This clone appeared a few times. This chain connects TRBV7-2 to TRBJ2-1; TRBD1 agrees at 9 bases. The CDR3 is 15 amino acids. Germline CDR1 SGHTA, CDR2 FQGNSA. Trimming cost V 1 base and J 4 bases; bases outside gene matches: 2. The CDR3 protein is CASSLGGTGYNEQFF. As DNA, the CDR3 is TGTGCCAGCAGCTTAGGCGGGACAGGGTACAATGAGCAGTTCTTC.